This TCR beta chain was captured in a study of regulatory T cells in long-lasting Graves disease. This clonotype was seen at least ten times. Described time point: persistent/refractory GD, antithyroid drugs over 5 years with positive TRAb. Generation of the TCR library employed RNA extracted from PBMCs. Diagnosis followed American Thyroid Association guidelines for Graves' disease. Relying on iRepertoire HTBI primers and Arm-PCR of CDR3 regions, the team built TCR beta libraries. As handled by the study authors: Spanning all samples, the identified segments comprised approximately 60 TRBV and some 14 TRBJ. TCRdb used MiXCR to reprocess the multiplex PCR reads, holding one entry per CDR3 protein. For this entry, the V and J calls and clone size follow TCRdb and not the study's own pipeline. The repertoire holds 250,000 to 300,000 distinct CDR3 sequences, approximately 20% seen once, with 45% to 70% in the top ten.

Specimen: peripheral blood mononuclear cells (PBMCs), collected when the disease was refractory, from a patient treated with antithyroid drugs. This sequence was found in a female donor with Graves disease.

Here the CDR3 DNA reads TGTGCCAGCAGCCTCCGCCCAGGGTCCATGAACACTGAAGCTTTCTTT. It translates to CASSLRPGSMNTEAFF. The rearrangement joins TRBV5-5 to TRBJ1-1; TRBD1 might be the D (5 bases). The CDR3 covers 16 residues. The germline V gene has CDR1 SGHKS and CDR2 YYEKEE (reference sequence). The germline V and J ends were trimmed by 4 bases and 0 bases, with 16 bases remaining between them.